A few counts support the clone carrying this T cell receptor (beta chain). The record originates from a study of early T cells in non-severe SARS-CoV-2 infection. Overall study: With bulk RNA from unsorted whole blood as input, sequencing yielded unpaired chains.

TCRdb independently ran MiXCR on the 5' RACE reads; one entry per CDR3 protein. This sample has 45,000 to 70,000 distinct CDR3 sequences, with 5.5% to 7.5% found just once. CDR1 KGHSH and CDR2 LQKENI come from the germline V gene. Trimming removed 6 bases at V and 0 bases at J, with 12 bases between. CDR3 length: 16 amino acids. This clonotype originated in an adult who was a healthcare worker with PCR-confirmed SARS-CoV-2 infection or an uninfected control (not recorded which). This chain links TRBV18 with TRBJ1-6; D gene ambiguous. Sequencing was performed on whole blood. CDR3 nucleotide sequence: TGTGCCAGCTCCGTAATGGGCAGCTCCTATAATTCACCCCTCCACTTT. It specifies CASSVMGSSYNSPLHF.